A single sample gave rise to the 6 T cell receptor beta chains below, sequenced in a study of Ad26.COV2.S vaccination and SARS-CoV-2 variants. The table came from immunoSEQ multiplex PCR; TCRdb's copy has only in-frame clones and leaves some out. The sample contains 180,000 or so clones, roughly 89% of which appear only once. Here the sequenced sample was peripheral blood, taken after recovery from COVID-19. These receptors originate from a human donor who had recovered from COVID-19.

This chain uses TRBV6-5 with TRBJ1-1, with D perhaps TRBD1 (6 bases). The length of the CDR3 is 16 residues. Trimming took 0 bases from V and 5 from J, leaving 16 bases between them. The germline V gene has CDR1 MNHEY and CDR2 SVGAGI. The CDR3 region has the DNA TGTGCCAGCAGTTACTCGTCTCCGAACAGGGATACTGAAGCTTTCTTT. Translated, it gives CASSYSSPNRDTEAFF.

The rearrangement joins TRBV6-5 to TRBJ2-1, with TRBD2 as a possible D gene (7 bases). There are 15 residues in the CDR3. Trimming took off 4 bases at V and 9 bases at J, with 19 bases between the two ends. From germline, CDR1 is MNHEY and CDR2 SVGAGI. In DNA form, the CDR3 reads TGTGCCAGCAGTTTTGGGCTAGAGGGGGAGGGTGAGCAGTTCTTC. Translation gives CASSFGLEGEGEQFF.

The chain combines TRBV5-1 with TRBJ2-7; D gene unclear. CDR1 SGHRS and CDR2 YFSETQ come from the germline V gene. With 4 bases removed from V and 3 bases from J, the gap between germline ends came to 8 bases. The CDR3 length is 12 residues. CDR3 in DNA: TGCGCCAGCAGCCCCCCAGACTACGAGCAGTACTTC. This encodes CASSPPDYEQYF.

J is TRBJ1-6 and V is TRBV5-6; D is uncertain. Germline CDR1 is SGHDT and CDR2 is YYEEEE. The CDR3 sequence is 12 residues long. The V end was cut by 1 base, the J end by 7 bases, with 3 bases between. The CDR3 coding sequence is TGTGCCAGCAGCTTGTTGAATTCACCCCTCCACTTT. This gives the protein CASSLLNSPLHF.

The chain combines TRBV5-5 with TRBJ2-1; D is unresolved. Germline CDR1 SGHKS, CDR2 YYEKEE (reference sequence). Trimming shortened V by 0 bases and J by 1 base, and 2 bases separated the two germline ends. This CDR3 is 13 amino acids long. The CDR3 here is CASSLASYNEQFF. In DNA form, the CDR3 reads TGTGCCAGCAGCTTGGCTTCCTACAATGAGCAGTTCTTC.

This chain connects TRBV30 to TRBJ1-4; a possible D gene is TRBD1 (5 bases). Germline CDR1 and CDR2: GTSNPN and SVGIG (reference sequence). The CDR3 is 13 amino acids. Trimming removed 3 bases from V and 8 bases from J, with 13 bases in between. The CDR3 sequence is CAWSGQGREKLFF. The CDR3 DNA sequence: TGTGCCTGGAGCGGGCAGGGTCGGGAAAAACTGTTTTTT.